Presented here are 27 T cell receptor beta chains from one specimen sequenced in a study of T cell responses to AZD1222 COVID-19 vaccine. TCRdb's table, derived via immunoSEQ multiplex PCR, lists solely in-frame clones and lacks some. The top ten clones hold more than 0.8% of a sample with roughly 170,000 clones, 85% to 95% of them seen once. Material: peripheral blood, obtained on day 0 of AZD1222 vaccination. The receptors come from an adult in good health.

J is TRBJ1-2 and V is TRBV6-5; no clear D. V shed 2 bases and J shed 3 bases, with 4 bases lying between them. CDR3 size: 12 residues. Germline-derived CDR1 and CDR2 are MNHEY and SVGAGI. The CDR3 nucleotides read TGTGCCAGCAGTTACACGGACTATGGCTACACCTTC. This sequence encodes CASSYTDYGYTF.

V usage is TRBV28 and J usage is TRBJ1-5; D not certain. CDR3 length: 14 residues. Germline CDR1 is MDHEN and CDR2 is SYDVKM. V was pared by 4 bases and J by 2 bases, with 9 bases between. The CDR3 bases are TGTGCCAGCAGTTCCCTGGGCCGCAATCAGCCCCAGCATTTT. Residues: CASSSLGRNQPQHF.

The sample holds a few counts of this clone. The V call is TRBV12-3 or TRBV12-4, the J call TRBJ2-5, with unresolved D. The length of the CDR3 is 11 residues. Trimming took 3 bases from V and 6 from J, leaving 5 bases between them. For the CDR3, the DNA is TGTGCCAGCAGTTTGGGCCAGACCCAGTACTTC. It is translated as CASSLGQTQYF.

The chain recombines TRBV4-1 with TRBJ1-1, with D unresolved. Trimming removed 7 bases from V and 1 base from J, with 10 bases in between. The CDR3 covers 13 residues. CDR1 and CDR2 from the germline V gene are MGHRA and YSYEKL. This CDR3 is CASTGPWNTEAFF. Here the CDR3 DNA reads TGCGCCAGCACCGGGCCATGGAACACTGAAGCTTTCTTT.

The V call is TRBV27, the J call TRBJ1-5; the D is unclear. With 4 bases removed from V and 2 bases from J, the gap between germline ends came to 9 bases. The CDR3 spans 14 residues. Germline assignment: CDR1 MNHEY and CDR2 SMNVEV (reference sequence). DNA for the CDR3: TGTGCCAGCAGTTGGGCGGCTGGCAATCAGCCCCAGCATTTT. Translating it yields CASSWAAGNQPQHF.

The chain couples TRBV5-1 to TRBJ2-5; 12 positions agree with TRBD1. With 3 bases clipped from V and 5 bases from J, the junction kept 5 bases outside the gene matches. The CDR3 length is 15 residues. Germline V gene data show CDR1 as SGHRS and CDR2 as YFSETQ. The CDR3 bases are TGCGCCAGCAGCTCCGGGACAGGGGGCCGGGAGACCCAGTACTTC. Translated: CASSSGTGGRETQYF.

V is TRBV7-2 and J is TRBJ2-3; possibly TRBD1 for D (6 bases). The CDR3 is 15 residues long. V lost 2 bases to trimming and J lost 4 bases, with 13 bases between them. Germline V CDR1 and CDR2: SGHTA, FQGNSA. The chain's CDR3 is CASSLKGVGADTQYF. DNA of the CDR3: TGTGCCAGCAGCTTAAAGGGGGTGGGGGCAGATACGCAGTATTTT.

J is TRBJ1-1 and V is TRBV19, with TRBD1 matching 7 bases. The CDR3 contains 17 residues. V gave up 6 bases and J gave up 0 bases; unmatched junction bases: 13. The germline V gene encodes CDR1 LNHDA and CDR2 SQIVND (reference sequence). This CDR3 reads CASRYQGEWGMNTEAFF. CDR3 DNA sequence: TGTGCCAGTAGATATCAGGGGGAATGGGGCATGAACACTGAAGCTTTCTTT.

The genes are TRBV5-1 and TRBJ2-5; D is uncertain. Looked up from germline, CDR1 is SGHRS and CDR2 is YFSETQ. Between the trimmed V and J ends, which lost 5 bases and 2 bases, there was a span of 7 bases. The CDR3 loop spans 12 amino acids. The CDR3, as DNA: TGCGCCAGCAGTTCTGGGCAAGAGACCCAGTACTTC. Amino acids: CASSSGQETQYF.

This sequence joins TRBV29-1 and TRBJ1-2, with a tentative D call TRBD1 (5 bases). The CDR3 spans 14 residues. Germline assignment: CDR1 SQVTM and CDR2 ANQGSEA. V shed 6 bases and J shed 4 bases, with 18 bases lying between them. CDR3 nucleotide sequence: TGCAGCGTCCCCGGGGCGGGCAACCCCTATGGCTACACCTTC. This codes for CSVPGAGNPYGYTF.

The V call is TRBV6-5, the J call TRBJ2-1; 7 bases match TRBD2. The CDR3 spans 11 residues. Germline lookup yields CDR1 MNHEY and CDR2 SVGAGI. With 6 bases clipped from V and 10 bases from J, the junction kept 3 bases outside the gene matches. CDR3 residues: CASSRSGEQFF. CDR3 coding DNA: TGTGCCAGCAGCCGTAGCGGGGAGCAGTTCTTC.

The chain joins TRBV11-3 to TRBJ2-1, with 9 bases that match TRBD1. CDR3 size: 15 residues. V trimming: 4 bases; J trimming: 0 bases; junction bases outside the gene matches: 1. Germline values: CDR1 SGHNT, CDR2 YENEEA. CDR3 sequence: CASSSGQGSYNEQFF. CDR3 coding DNA: TGTGCCAGCAGCTCGGGACAGGGCTCCTACAATGAGCAGTTCTTC.

The CDR3 nucleotides are TGTGCCAGCAGCCCCGCCCGGAGGGCCGCCTACGAGCAGTACTTC. Amino acid sequence: CASSPARRAAYEQYF. This chain uses TRBV7-9 with TRBJ2-7; D possibly corresponds to TRBD2 (6 bases). The CDR3 totals 15 residues. The germline V gene has CDR1 SEHNR and CDR2 FQNEAQ (reference sequence). V was trimmed by 5 bases and J by 2 bases, leaving 16 bases between them. Using reference TRBV7-9 and TRBJ2-7 for the parts outside the CDR3, the full variable domain is DTGVSQNPRHKITKRGQNVTFRCDPISEHNRLYWYRQTLGQGPEFLTYFQNEAQLEKSRLLSDRFSAERPKGSFSTLEIQRTEQGDSAMYLCASSPARRAAYEQYFGPGTRLTVT.

J is TRBJ1-1 and V is TRBV28; TRBD1 aligns across 8 bases. The CDR3 spans 16 residues. Losses at the gene ends were 2 bases for V and 0 bases for J; bases not matched to a gene: 5. Germline V gives CDR1 MDHEN, CDR2 SYDVKM. CDR3 sequence: CASSLIGTGMNTEAFF. Here the CDR3 DNA reads TGTGCCAGCAGTTTAATCGGGACAGGCATGAACACTGAAGCTTTCTTT.

This clone was counted once. This chain joins TRBV6-5 and TRBJ2-5, with 9 bases fitting TRBD2. The germline CDR1 and CDR2 sequences are MNHEY and SVGAGI. The CDR3 loop spans 13 amino acids. V shed 6 bases, J shed 4 bases, and the junction held 3 bases outside the gene matches. CDR3: CASRLAGGETQYF. In DNA, the CDR3 is TGTGCCAGCAGACTAGCGGGTGGAGAGACCCAGTACTTC.

J is TRBJ2-1 and V is TRBV3-1 (or the pseudogene TRBV3-2); 11 nucleotides match TRBD1. This CDR3 contains 14 residues. Germline V gene data show CDR1 as LGHDT and CDR2 as YNNKEL (reference sequence). V dropped 1 base and J dropped 9; count of bases not matched to a gene: 2. The CDR3 spells CASSQGTGGGEQFF. CDR3 sequence (DNA): TGTGCCAGCAGCCAAGGGACAGGGGGCGGTGAGCAGTTCTTC.

V and J are TRBV4-3 and TRBJ2-3; the D gene is possibly TRBD2 (6 bases). The CDR3 runs to 19 residues. V gave up 1 base and J gave up 0 bases, with 20 bases separating them. CDR1 LGHNA and CDR2 YSLEER come from the germline V gene. The CDR3 DNA reads TGCGCCAGCAGCCAAGGGCCCTCGGAGGGTCGGAGGAGCACAGATACGCAGTATTTT. Translating it yields CASSQGPSEGRRSTDTQYF.

The genes are TRBV30 and TRBJ1-1, with D possibly matching TRBD1 (6 bases). The CDR3 has 12 amino acids. Per the germline V gene, CDR1 is GTSNPN and CDR2 is SVGIG (reference sequence). The ends were cut back, 4 bases at V and 13 bases at J, with 19 bases in the middle. CDR3 sequence: CAWIVGGTVLFF. CDR3 nucleotides: TGTGCCTGGATCGTAGGGGGGACGGTTCTTTTCTTT.

The chain recombines TRBV11-2 with TRBJ2-3, with D possibly called TRBD1 or TRBD2 (5 bases each). The V and J ends lost 3 bases and 8 bases respectively, with 18 bases between them. Germline CDR1 SGHAT, CDR2 FQNNGV. This CDR3 contains 15 residues. In DNA form, the CDR3 reads TGTGCCAGCAGCTTTCTAGGACCCGGTGGGGGTACGCAGTATTTT. Translation gives CASSFLGPGGGTQYF.

The chain couples TRBV7-2 to TRBJ2-2, with D possibly being TRBD1 (6 bases). This CDR3 contains 17 residues. V was shortened by 0 bases and J by 7 bases, with 18 bases between the two germline ends. Germline loops: CDR1 SGHTA, CDR2 FQGNSA. The CDR3 DNA reads TGTGCCAGCAGCTTAGCGGACAGACCATTTGGAGGCGGGGAGCTGTTTTTT. This gives the protein CASSLADRPFGGGELFF.

The genes are TRBV28 and TRBJ2-5; the match to TRBD1 covers 7 bases. The CDR3 totals 13 residues. Germline loops: CDR1 MDHEN, CDR2 SYDVKM. J was trimmed by 7 bases and V by 2 bases; bases with no gene match: 4. CDR3 amino acids: CASSLPTGSTQYF. The CDR3 DNA sequence: TGTGCCAGCAGTTTACCGACAGGGTCGACCCAGTACTTC.

The chain links TRBV28 to TRBJ1-1, with D possibly TRBD1 on 5 matching bases. Trimming removed 6 bases from V and 1 base from J, with 15 bases in between. This CDR3 is 15 amino acids long. The germline V gene has CDR1 MDHEN and CDR2 SYDVKM. The chain's CDR3 is CASSPGAGPNTEAFF. CDR3 in DNA: TGTGCCAGCAGCCCCGGGGCAGGACCGAACACTGAAGCTTTCTTT.

V gene TRBV7-2 combines with J gene TRBJ1-2; no clear D. The CDR3 consists of 13 residues. Germline V gene data show CDR1 as SGHTA and CDR2 as FQGNSA. V was pared by 2 bases and J by 8 bases, with 12 bases between. DNA for the CDR3: TGTGCCAGCAGCTTATCGATCTTTACCGGCTACACCTTC. Residues: CASSLSIFTGYTF.

This chain connects TRBV4-2 to TRBJ1-2; 9 bases are a match to TRBD1. The V gene end was trimmed by 0 bases and the J gene end by 3 bases; junction bases not matched to a gene: 2. The CDR3 totals 15 residues. Germline V CDR1 and CDR2: LGHNA, YNFKEQ. CDR3 region: CASSQDWTGDYGYTF. For the CDR3, the DNA is TGTGCCAGCAGCCAAGATTGGACAGGGGACTATGGCTACACCTTC.

The gene calls are TRBV18 and TRBJ1-1; 11 positions match TRBD1. Germline V CDR1 and CDR2: KGHSH, LQKENI. This CDR3 is 17 amino acids long. The V segment lost 3 bases and the J segment 1 base; nucleotides outside the gene matches: 7. DNA for the CDR3: TGTGCCAGCTCACCCTTAGGACAGGGGGCTACGAACACTGAAGCTTTCTTT. Its protein product is CASSPLGQGATNTEAFF. The variable domain in full, with the rest retrieved from reference TRBV18 and TRBJ1-1, is NAGVMQNPRHLVRRRGQEARLRCSPMKGHSHVYWYRQLPEEGLKFMVYLQKENIIDESGMPKERFSAEFPKEGPSILRIQQVVRGDSAAYFCASSPLGQGATNTEAFFGQGTRLTVV.

This chain connects TRBV6-2 or TRBV6-3 to TRBJ2-1; tentatively, D is TRBD2 (6 bases). This CDR3 contains 16 residues. Germline V gene data show CDR1 as MNHEY and CDR2 as SVGEGT. The V gene lost 0 bases and the J gene lost 0 bases, with 9 bases spanning the gap. The CDR3 loop reads CASSYSQGGSYNEQFF. For the CDR3, the DNA is TGTGCCAGCAGTTACTCCCAGGGAGGCTCCTACAATGAGCAGTTCTTC.

This sequence joins TRBV7-3 and TRBJ2-2; D could derive from TRBD1 or TRBD2 (5 bases each). Trimming took 5 bases from V and 2 from J, leaving 15 bases between them. The CDR3 runs 16 residues. Germline values: CDR1 SGHTA, CDR2 FQGTGA. CDR3 nucleotides: TGTGCCAGCAGCCCGGGACCGATGGAAAACACCGGGGAGCTGTTTTTT. Protein: CASSPGPMENTGELFF.